This T cell receptor (beta chain) originates from a study of blood T cell repertoires in COVID-19. Study summary: The United States, Italy and Spain supplied acute and convalescent COVID-19 samples. From T cells, B-cell-depleted T cells, or PBMCs came the material, which was cDNA or gDNA.

How the authors handled the data: Reference gene primer amplification in the assay estimated nucleated cell counts. Some clones are missing from TCRdb's copy, which holds only in-frame ones; the method was immunoSEQ multiplex PCR. V, J and clone size derive from that table, while D and trimming were established from the DNA sequence. The sample includes 60,000 to 80,000 clones, 85% of them seen just once. This CDR3 has 16 amino acids. The ends were cut back, 5 bases at V and 0 bases at J, with 17 bases in the middle. The germline V gene encodes CDR1 SGHAT and CDR2 FQNNGV. The clonotype comes from a man between 45 and 60 years old with acute or convalescent COVID-19. Sequenced input: peripheral blood. V is TRBV11-2 and J is TRBJ2-7, with D tentatively TRBD2 (5 bases). The chain's CDR3 is CASSPPGTAGSYEQYF. DNA of the CDR3: TGTGCCAGCAGCCCCCCGGGAACGGCCGGCTCCTACGAGCAGTACTTC.